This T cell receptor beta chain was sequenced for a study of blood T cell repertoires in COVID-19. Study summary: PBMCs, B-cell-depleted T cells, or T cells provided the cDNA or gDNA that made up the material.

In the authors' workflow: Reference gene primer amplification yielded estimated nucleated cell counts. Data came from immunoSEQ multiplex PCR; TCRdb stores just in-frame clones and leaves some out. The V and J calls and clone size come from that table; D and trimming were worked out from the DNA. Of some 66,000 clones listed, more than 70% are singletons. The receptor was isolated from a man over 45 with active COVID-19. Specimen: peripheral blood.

CDR3 nucleotides: TGCGCCAGCAGCCTGCTTAGGGGATTTGCTAGCGGGAGGCGGGTCCCAGAGACCCAGTACTTC. It yields the protein CASSLLRGFASGRRVPETQYF. The V and J genes are TRBV5-1 and TRBJ2-5; 11 bases match TRBD2. V lost 4 bases and J lost 4; bases outside the gene matches: 24. The CDR3 consists of 21 residues. Looked up from germline, CDR1 is SGHRS and CDR2 is YFSETQ.